One sample yielded the 20 T cell receptor beta chains listed below, sequenced in a study of tumor and adjacent non-tumor tissue in lung cancer. The library came from three nested PCR rounds adapted from ARM-PCR protocols. From the multiplex PCR reads, TCRdb called clonotypes with MiXCR, one entry per CDR3 protein. The sample comprises tens of thousands of distinct CDR3 sequences, 60% to 65% of which are singletons, and over 25% rests with the top ten. This sample's RNA came from whole unsorted tissue. Distant lung tissue was collected more than 3 cm away from the tumor edge. The sequenced sample was distant non-tumor lung tissue. The receptors stem from a woman aged 70 to 79 with non-small cell lung cancer.

This clonotype was found many times. The chain has TRBV5-1 and TRBJ2-2; the D is unclear. The CDR3 length is 16 residues. V gave up 0 bases and J gave up 0 bases, with 9 bases separating them. Germline lookup yields CDR1 SGHRS and CDR2 YFSETQ. The CDR3 DNA sequence: TGCGCCAGCAGCTTGGGTGCCGTGACGAACACCGGGGAGCTGTTTTTT. This translates into CASSLGAVTNTGELFF.

Concerning this clonotype itself: One end of the junction varies from germline; a read error may be responsible. The V call is TRBV7-3, the J call TRBJ1-2; D call uncertain. The CDR3 is 13 amino acids. Germline lookup yields CDR1 SGHTA and CDR2 FQGTGA. In nucleotides, the CDR3 is TGTGCCGGCAGCTTTGGTCGGAACTATGACTACACCTTC. Translating gives CAGSFGRNYDYTF.

Comment on this clonotype: The CDR3 does not end in the conserved phenylalanine or tryptophan, so this is likely a read error. The chain recombines TRBV29-1 with TRBJ2-1; TRBD1 matches at 9 bases. This CDR3 spans 15 amino acids. CDR1 is SQVTM and CDR2 is ANQGSEA in the germline V gene. The ends lost 6 bases at V and 7 bases at J; junction bases unmatched: 13. CDR3 coding DNA: TGCAGCGTGCGGGTAGGGGACAGGGTCACTAATGAGCAGTTCTCC. This sequence encodes CSVRVGDRVTNEQFS.

Notes on this clonotype: No conserved phenylalanine or tryptophan ends this CDR3, so it is likely a read error. V and J are TRBV6-1 and TRBJ1-4; no clear D. The CDR3 is made up of 15 amino acids. Germline CDR1 and CDR2: MNHNS and SASEGT. The CDR3 DNA reads as TGTGCCAGCAGTGAAGCGCCCGGGGTAGTTGAAAGACTGTTTTTG. Its translation is CASSEAPGVVERLFL.

This chain connects TRBV11-2 to TRBJ1-2; possible D gene TRBD1, 5 bases. Germline lookup yields CDR1 SGHAT and CDR2 FQNNGV. This CDR3 region has 14 residues. Deletions cut 6 bases from V and 0 bases from J, with 11 bases between. CDR3 loop: CASRNRGANYGYTF. In DNA form, the CDR3 reads TGTGCCAGCAGAAATAGGGGAGCTAACTATGGCTACACCTTC.

The rearrangement uses TRBV12-3 or TRBV12-4 and TRBJ1-5; D is perhaps TRBD2 (6 bases). TRBJ2-3 explains the end of the DNA better; the J call may be wrong. There are 15 residues in the CDR3. This chain's CDR3 is CASSLTGRRNHPQYF. For the CDR3, the DNA is TGTGCCAGCAGTTTAACTGGGAGGCGCAATCATCCCCAGTATTTT.

The rearrangement joins TRBV7-3 to TRBJ2-7; D is unclear. CDR1 and CDR2 from the germline V gene are SGHTA and FQGTGA. Trimming removed 1 base from V and 5 bases from J, with 9 bases in between. CDR3 length: 13 residues. The CDR3 bases are TGTGCCAGCAGCTTAAACGCTAAAGACGAGCAGTACTTC. Translation gives CASSLNAKDEQYF. Filled out from reference TRBV7-3 and TRBJ2-7, the complete variable domain reads GAGVSQTPSNKVTEKGKYVELRCDPISGHTALYWYRQSLGQGPEFLIYFQGTGAADDSGLPNDRFFAVRPEGSVSTLKIQRTERGDSAVYLCASSLNAKDEQYFGPGTRLTVT.

The chain uses TRBV7-9 and TRBJ2-3, with TRBD2 identical over 8 bases. CDR1 is SEHNR and CDR2 is FQNEAQ in the germline V gene (reference sequence). The CDR3 runs 14 residues. Unmatched junction bases numbered 6, after V lost 9 bases and J lost 1 base. The CDR3 nucleotides read TGTGCCAGGGGTGCTAGCGGGCGCACAGATACGCAGTATTTT. Translated: CARGASGRTDTQYF. Based on the CDR3 plus reference TRBV7-9 and TRBJ2-3, the full variable domain is DTGVSQNPRHKITKRGQNVTFRCDPISEHNRLYWYRQTLGQGPEFLTYFQNEAQLEKSRLLSDRFSAERPKGSFSTLEIQRTEQGDSAMYLCARGASGRTDTQYFGPGTRLTVL.

To note about this clonotype: A read error is likely, as this CDR3 ends without the conserved phenylalanine or tryptophan. The J gene is TRBJ2-1, the V gene TRBV11-3, with no clear D. CDR1 and CDR2 from the germline V gene are SGHNT and YENEEA. This CDR3 has 13 amino acids. CDR3 nucleotides: TGTACCAGCAGATTACCCTACCACATTGAGCAGTTCTGC. Translation gives CTSRLPYHIEQFC.

V is TRBV5-1 and J is TRBJ1-4; D remains ambiguous. Germline values: CDR1 SGHRS, CDR2 YFSETQ. This CDR3 region has 13 residues. V lost 2 bases to trimming and J lost 5 bases, with 7 bases between them. The CDR3 reads CASSLRRNEKLFF. CDR3 DNA: TGCGCCAGCAGCTTACGACGGAATGAAAAACTGTTTTTT.

On this clonotype itself: A much more abundant neighbour one base away suggests this may be a read error. The rearrangement joins TRBV28 to TRBJ2-7; D is perhaps TRBD2 (6 bases). Per germline, CDR1 MDHEN and CDR2 SYDVKM. The CDR3 is 13 residues long. The CDR3 here is CASRPAGSYERYF. The CDR3 DNA is TGTGCCAGCAGGCCGGCGGGGTCCTACGAGCGGTACTTC.

Regarding this clonotype: A junction end diverges from the germline sequence, so it may reflect a read error. The chain is built from TRBV10-3 and TRBJ2-3; D is unresolved. The CDR3 loop spans 11 amino acids. Germline V lookup: CDR1 ENHRY, CDR2 SYGVKD. CDR3 in amino acids: CAISVEYTQYF. The DNA for the CDR3 is TGTGCCATCAGTGTAGAATATACACAGTATTTT.

Comment on this clonotype: One junction end does not reproduce the germline sequence, and a read error may be involved. The rearrangement links TRBV29-1 to TRBJ2-5; TRBD2 aligns across 9 bases. Germline V lookup: CDR1 SQVTM, CDR2 ANQGSEA. The CDR3 loop spans 15 amino acids. CDR3: CSVGPSGAYQEIQYF. CDR3 sequence (DNA): TGCAGCGTCGGACCTAGCGGGGCGTACCAAGAGATCCAGTACTTC.

In regard to this clonotype: This CDR3 is missing its conserved last phenylalanine or tryptophan, likely due to a read error. V usage is TRBV14 and J usage is TRBJ2-7; D unresolved. Germline CDR1 is SGHDN and CDR2 is FVKESK. This CDR3 has 12 residues. For the CDR3, the DNA is TGTACCAGCAGCCAAGATCACTACGAGCAGTACATC. Translation: CTSSQDHYEQYI.

Comment on this clonotype: No conserved phenylalanine or tryptophan is present at the end of the CDR3, so a read error is the likely explanation. The chain recombines TRBV6-1 with TRBJ2-3; D might be TRBD1 (6 bases). Deletions cut 10 bases from V and 5 bases from J, with 22 bases between. CDR1 is MNHNS and CDR2 is SASEGT in the germline V gene. CDR3 length: 15 amino acids. CDR3 sequence reads: CAIRDNRDTGDTQYY. CDR3 nucleotide sequence: TGTGCCATCAGGGACAACCGGGACACGGGAGATACGCAGTATTAT.

The chain has TRBV12-3 or TRBV12-4 and TRBJ2-3, with a weak D call TRBD2 (5 bases). The ends were cut back, 7 bases at V and 5 bases at J, with 19 bases in the middle. This CDR3 comprises 15 residues. Here the CDR3 reads CASTYRPRDRDTQYF. The CDR3 DNA follows: TGTGCCAGCACTTACCGACCCCGGGATAGAGATACGCAGTATTTT.

This clonotype is medium-sized in the sample. The J gene is TRBJ2-2, the V gene TRBV11-3; D gene unclear. Germline values: CDR1 SGHNT, CDR2 YENEEA. V lost 2 bases, J lost 5 bases, and 12 bases lay in between. This CDR3 contains 15 residues. CDR3 protein: CASSLRGLGTGELFF. The CDR3 DNA sequence: TGTGCCAGCAGCTTACGAGGCCTTGGGACCGGGGAGCTGTTTTTT.

This clonotype appeared many times. The V gene is TRBV10-3, the J gene TRBJ2-4, with no clear D. Trimming pared 3 bases from V and 0 bases from J, leaving 9 bases between. The CDR3 runs 15 residues. Germline CDR1 ENHRY, CDR2 SYGVKD. DNA of the CDR3: TGTGCCATCAGTGACCCGGCTTTAGCCAAAAACATTCAGTACTTC. This codes for CAISDPALAKNIQYF.

This clonotype was found once. This CDR3 is CANRSGEGRRAFF. CDR3 DNA: TGTGCCAACAGATCCGGTGAGGGAAGAAGAGCTTTCTTT. The V gene is TRBV7-2, the J gene TRBJ1-1; D is undetermined. Germline assignment: CDR1 SGHTA and CDR2 FQGNSA. Between the trimmed V and J ends, which lost 10 bases and 10 bases, there was a span of 22 bases. CDR3 length equals 13 residues.

CDR3 amino acids: CASSPGTGLNYGYTF. CDR3 nucleotides: TGTGCCAGCAGCCCCGGGACAGGATTAAACTATGGCTACACCTTC. This chain joins TRBV2 and TRBJ1-2; 8 bases line up with TRBD1. V was clipped by 6 bases and J by 2 bases; unmatched bases: 8. CDR1 is SNHLY and CDR2 is FYNNEI in the germline V gene. This CDR3 is built from 15 residues.